The present T cell receptor beta chain was sequenced within a study of cytomegalovirus exposure and HLA in healthy donors. Germline V gene data show CDR1 as LGHNT and CDR2 as FRNRAP. V lost 3 bases and J lost 1, with 10 bases in between. The CDR3 consists of 15 residues. Study results and caveats: It has been reported that TCR beta sequences accurately predicted the HLA-A and HLA-B alleles of most subjects.

With 60 Vbeta and 13 Jbeta primers, the PCR was carried out. Profiled with immunoSEQ multiplex PCR; TCRdb holds only in-frame clones, not every one. This table has 100,000 or so clones, approximately 77% appearing once. A word on this clone: As yet, its antigen is unknown.

Healthy bone marrow donors made up the donors. Sequenced input: PBMCs. This TCR was recovered from a human donor in good health. V and J are TRBV12-5 and TRBJ1-5; possibly TRBD1 for D (6 bases). This CDR3 reads CASGLGGASNQPQHF. As DNA, the CDR3 is TGTGCTAGTGGTTTAGGGGGGGCCAGCAATCAGCCCCAGCATTTT.